Listed below are T cell receptor beta chains from one sample, sequenced in a study of blood T cell repertoires in COVID-19. The data were produced by immunoSEQ multiplex PCR, yet TCRdb's version contains in-frame clones alone and is incomplete. The sample includes 150,000 or so clones, about nine tenths seen only once; the top ten take under 4.5%. The sample was PBMCs or T cells enriched from blood (not recorded which). The receptor set was obtained from a man aged 50-60 years who had recovered from COVID-19. Both conserved end residues are part of each CDR3. The D gene is left open where the match is weak. Size is omitted from some rows. Given values are once, few, many or a class for expanded clones.

V: TRBV6-5; J: TRBJ1-1; D: NA; size: NA; CDR3: CASSYGRGGNTEAFF; DNA: TGTGCCAGCAGTTACGGGAGGGGAGGGAACACTGAAGCTTTCTTT
V: TRBV4-3; J: TRBJ2-1; D: TRBD2; size: NA; CDR3: CASSQQSWRGTGEQFF; DNA: TGCGCCAGCAGCCAGCAGTCTTGGCGGGGGACGGGTGAGCAGTTCTTC
V: TRBV6-5; J: TRBJ1-1; D: TRBD1; size: NA; CDR3: CASSSRDRVTEAFF; DNA: TGTGCCAGCAGTTCCCGGGACAGGGTTACTGAAGCTTTCTTT
V: TRBV5-1; J: TRBJ1-4; D: NA; size: NA; CDR3: CASSLDHFNEKLFF; DNA: TGCGCCAGCAGCTTGGATCATTTTAATGAAAAACTGTTTTTT
V: TRBV7-3; J: TRBJ1-1; D: NA; size: NA; CDR3: CASSPNSLMNTEAFF; DNA: TGTGCCAGCAGCCCTAACAGCCTGATGAACACTGAAGCTTTCTTT
V: TRBV30; J: TRBJ1-4; D: NA; size: NA; CDR3: CAWRGQPTNEKLFF; DNA: TGTGCCTGGAGGGGCCAGCCAACTAATGAAAAACTGTTTTTT
V: TRBV5-1; J: TRBJ1-5; D: NA; size: NA; CDR3: CASSDGDGDSNQPQHF; DNA: TGCGCCAGCAGCGATGGAGACGGTGATAGCAATCAGCCCCAGCATTTT
V: TRBV5-4; J: TRBJ2-5; D: NA; size: NA; CDR3: CASSQPGTQETQYF; DNA: TGTGCCAGCAGTCAACCCGGGACTCAAGAGACCCAGTACTTC
V: TRBV28; J: TRBJ1-2; D: NA; size: NA; CDR3: CASQPQLGGLIYGYTF; DNA: TGTGCCAGCCAACCCCAGTTGGGGGGGCTGATTTATGGCTACACCTTC
V: TRBV28; J: TRBJ2-7; D: NA; size: NA; CDR3: CASSVREQYF; DNA: TGTGCCAGCAGTGTCCGTGAGCAGTACTTC
V: TRBV30; J: TRBJ1-2; D: NA; size: NA; CDR3: CAWSARGRSAGYTF; DNA: TGTGCCTGGAGTGCGCGGGGGCGAAGTGCTGGCTACACCTTC
V: TRBV6-6; J: TRBJ1-5; D: NA; size: few; CDR3: CASSYLDQPQHF; DNA: TGTGCCAGCAGTTACCTTGATCAGCCCCAGCATTTT
V: TRBV28; J: TRBJ1-3; D: NA; size: NA; CDR3: CASSEAVSGNTIYF; DNA: TGTGCCAGCAGTGAAGCGGTTAGTGGAAACACCATATATTTT
V: TRBV19; J: TRBJ1-2; D: NA; size: NA; CDR3: CATISSWTDENSGYTF; DNA: TGTGCCACAATCTCCTCCTGGACAGACGAAAACTCTGGCTACACCTTC
V: TRBV13; J: TRBJ2-4; D: NA; size: once; CDR3: CASSSQQVAKNIQYF; DNA: TGTGCCAGCAGCTCCCAACAAGTGGCCAAAAACATTCAGTACTTC
V: TRBV30; J: TRBJ2-3; D: NA; size: NA; CDR3: CAWTTGDTQYF; DNA: TGTGCCTGGACTACCGGAGATACGCAGTATTTT
V: TRBV4-3; J: TRBJ2-1; D: TRBD2; size: NA; CDR3: CASSRKTSGSSYNEQFF; DNA: TGCGCCAGCAGCCGAAAAACTAGCGGGAGTTCCTACAATGAGCAGTTCTTC
V: TRBV18; J: TRBJ2-1; D: TRBD2; size: NA; CDR3: CASSPRVAGDYNEQFF; DNA: TGTGCCAGCTCACCACGGGTAGCGGGAGACTACAATGAGCAGTTCTTC
V: TRBV18; J: TRBJ1-3; D: TRBD1; size: NA; CDR3: CASSPRQGNVVSGNTIYF; DNA: TGTGCCAGCTCACCTCGACAGGGGAATGTGGTCTCTGGAAACACCATATATTTT
V: TRBV21-1; J: TRBJ2-1; D: NA; size: NA; CDR3: CASTPKGLAESSYNEQFF; DNA: TGTGCCAGCACCCCGAAAGGACTAGCGGAAAGCTCCTACAATGAGCAGTTCTTC
V: TRBV28; J: TRBJ2-3; D: NA; size: NA; CDR3: CATRGAGAPSTQYF; DNA: TGTGCCACCCGGGGCGCGGGGGCCCCAAGTACGCAGTATTTT
V: TRBV18; J: TRBJ1-2; D: NA; size: NA; CDR3: CASSPDPGSYGYTF; DNA: TGTGCCAGCTCACCTGATCCGGGTTCCTATGGCTACACCTTC
V: TRBV13; J: TRBJ1-3; D: NA; size: few; CDR3: CASSFQDSGNTIYF; DNA: TGTGCCAGCAGCTTCCAGGACTCTGGAAACACCATATATTTT
V: TRBV28; J: TRBJ1-2; D: NA; size: NA; CDR3: CASSSFDGYTF; DNA: TGTGCCAGCAGTTCGTTTGATGGCTACACCTTC
V: TRBV7-9; J: TRBJ1-2; D: TRBD1; size: few; CDR3: CASSSGQGNYGYTF; DNA: TGTGCCAGCAGCTCAGGACAGGGGAACTATGGCTACACCTTC
V: TRBV16; J: TRBJ2-2; D: TRBD1; size: NA; CDR3: CASSHGQGGTGELFF; DNA: TGTGCCAGCAGCCATGGACAGGGAGGCACCGGGGAGCTGTTTTTT